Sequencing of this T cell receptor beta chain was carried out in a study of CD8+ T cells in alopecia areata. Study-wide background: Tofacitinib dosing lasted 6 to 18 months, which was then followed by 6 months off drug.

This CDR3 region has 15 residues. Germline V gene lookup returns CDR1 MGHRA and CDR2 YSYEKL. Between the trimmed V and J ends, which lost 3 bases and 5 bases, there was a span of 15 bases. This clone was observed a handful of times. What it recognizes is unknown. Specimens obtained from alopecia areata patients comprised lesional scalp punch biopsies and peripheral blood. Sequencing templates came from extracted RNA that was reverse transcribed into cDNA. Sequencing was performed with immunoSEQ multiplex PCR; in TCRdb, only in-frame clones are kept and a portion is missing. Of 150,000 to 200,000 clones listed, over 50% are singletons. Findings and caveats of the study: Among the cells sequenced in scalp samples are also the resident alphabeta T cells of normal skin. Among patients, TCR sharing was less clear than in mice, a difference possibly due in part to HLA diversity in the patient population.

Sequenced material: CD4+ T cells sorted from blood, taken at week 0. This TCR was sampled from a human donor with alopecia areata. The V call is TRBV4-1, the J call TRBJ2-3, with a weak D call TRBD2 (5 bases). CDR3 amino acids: CASSHGRAPRDTQYF. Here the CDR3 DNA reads TGCGCCAGCAGCCACGGGCGGGCGCCGAGAGATACGCAGTATTTT.